The clone carrying this T cell receptor (beta chain) was counted a few times. Its antigen is still unknown. The data are from a study of CD8 T cells in ankylosing spondylitis. Study-level points and caveats: Blood of patients with ankylosing spondylitis appeared to be characterized by a TCR beta motif of about 8 highly homologous variants. There were earlier reports of some motif variants in reactive arthritis synovial fluid and blood.

Germline V gene data show CDR1 as SGHDT and CDR2 as YYEEEE. This CDR3 contains 13 residues. Trimming pared 2 bases from V and 6 bases from J, leaving 10 bases between. Libraries for TCR beta were made by quantitative 5'-RACE with molecular barcodes. One entry per CDR3 protein results from TCRdb running MiXCR on the 5' RACE reads. The profile covers some 200,000 distinct CDR3 sequences, with 13% appearing a single time and approximately 16% taken by the ten largest. V is TRBV5-6 and J is TRBJ2-3; TRBD2 might be the D (5 bases). The clonotype was recovered from a male donor with ankylosing spondylitis or in good health (not recorded which). Sequencing was done on a sample of blood, either unsorted or a sorted T cell fraction (not recorded which). CDR3 residues: CASSLPAADTQYF. In nucleotides, the CDR3 is TGTGCCAGCAGCTTACCAGCGGCGGATACGCAGTATTTT.